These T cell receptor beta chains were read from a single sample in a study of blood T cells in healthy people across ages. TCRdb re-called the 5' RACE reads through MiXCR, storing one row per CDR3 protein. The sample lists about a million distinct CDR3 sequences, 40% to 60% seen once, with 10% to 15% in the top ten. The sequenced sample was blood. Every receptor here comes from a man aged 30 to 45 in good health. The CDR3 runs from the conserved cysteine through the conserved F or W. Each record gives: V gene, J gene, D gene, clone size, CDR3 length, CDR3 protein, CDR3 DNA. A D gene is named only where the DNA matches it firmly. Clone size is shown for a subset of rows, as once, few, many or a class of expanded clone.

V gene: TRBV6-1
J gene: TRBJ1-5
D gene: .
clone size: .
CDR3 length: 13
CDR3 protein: CASSVRGWEPQHF
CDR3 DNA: TGTGCCAGCAGTGTCCGGGGATGGGAGCCCCAGCATTTT

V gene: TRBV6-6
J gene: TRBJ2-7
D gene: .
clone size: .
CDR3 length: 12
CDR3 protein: CASKDTRWEQYF
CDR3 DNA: TGTGCCAGCAAAGACACAAGGTGGGAGCAGTACTTC

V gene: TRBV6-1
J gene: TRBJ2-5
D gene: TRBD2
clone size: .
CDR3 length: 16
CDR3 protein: CASIRLAGRLQETQYF
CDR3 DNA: TGTGCCAGCATAAGACTAGCGGGCCGTTTACAAGAGACCCAGTACTTC

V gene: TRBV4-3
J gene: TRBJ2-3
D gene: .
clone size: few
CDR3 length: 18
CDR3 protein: CASSQSRGGGYIADTQYF
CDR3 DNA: TGCGCCAGCAGCCAGTCAAGAGGGGGGGGGTATATCGCAGATACGCAGTATTTT

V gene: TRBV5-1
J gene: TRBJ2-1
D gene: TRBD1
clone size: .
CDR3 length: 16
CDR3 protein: CASSWEPGQTYNEQFF
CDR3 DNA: TGCGCCAGCAGTTGGGAGCCGGGACAGACGTACAATGAGCAGTTCTTC

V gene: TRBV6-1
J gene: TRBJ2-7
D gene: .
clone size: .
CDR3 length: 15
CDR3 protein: CASSERRGAFYEQYF
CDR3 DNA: TGTGCCAGCAGTGAACGCCGGGGTGCGTTCTACGAGCAGTACTTC

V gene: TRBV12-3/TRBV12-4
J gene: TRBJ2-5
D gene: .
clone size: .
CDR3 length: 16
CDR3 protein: CASRLREGWLGETQYF
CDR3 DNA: TGTGCCAGCAGACTCCGGGAAGGATGGTTAGGAGAGACCCAGTACTTC

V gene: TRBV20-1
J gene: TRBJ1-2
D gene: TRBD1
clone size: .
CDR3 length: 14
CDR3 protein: CSADPGQGTYGYTF
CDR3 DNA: TGCAGTGCTGACCCTGGACAGGGAACCTATGGCTACACCTTC

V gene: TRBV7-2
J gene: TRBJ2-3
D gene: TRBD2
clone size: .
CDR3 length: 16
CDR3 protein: CASSRQGTSGTDTQYF
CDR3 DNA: TGTGCCAGCAGCCGACAGGGGACTAGCGGCACAGATACGCAGTATTTT

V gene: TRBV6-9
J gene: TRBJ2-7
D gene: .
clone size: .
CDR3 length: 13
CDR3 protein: CASSEDSPYEQYF
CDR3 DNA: TGTGCCAGCAGTGAGGACAGTCCCTACGAGCAGTACTTC

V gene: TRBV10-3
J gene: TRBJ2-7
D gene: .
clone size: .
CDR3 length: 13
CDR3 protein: CAISDGGFGEQYF
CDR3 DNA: TGTGCCATCAGTGACGGAGGGTTTGGCGAGCAGTACTTC

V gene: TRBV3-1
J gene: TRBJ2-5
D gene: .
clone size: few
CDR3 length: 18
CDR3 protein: CASSRRTGPVEYQETQYF
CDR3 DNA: TGTGCCAGCAGCCGCCGAACAGGGCCTGTGGAGTACCAAGAGACCCAGTACTTC

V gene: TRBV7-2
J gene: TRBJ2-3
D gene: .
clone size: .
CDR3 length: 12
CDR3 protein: CASQGGADTQYF
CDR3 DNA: TGTGCCAGCCAGGGGGGGGCAGATACGCAGTATTTT

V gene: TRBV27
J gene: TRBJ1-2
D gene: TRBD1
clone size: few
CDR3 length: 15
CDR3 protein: CASSLFGDRGYGYTF
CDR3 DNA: TGTGCCAGCAGTTTATTTGGGGACAGGGGCTATGGCTACACCTTC

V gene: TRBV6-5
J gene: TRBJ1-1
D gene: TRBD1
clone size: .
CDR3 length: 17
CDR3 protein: CASSYAGKGGMNTEAFF
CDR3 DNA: TGTGCCAGCAGTTACGCGGGTAAAGGGGGCATGAACACTGAAGCTTTCTTT

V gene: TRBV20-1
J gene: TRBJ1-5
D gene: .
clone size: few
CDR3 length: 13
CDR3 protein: CSARGDRGQPQHF
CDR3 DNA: TGCAGTGCTAGAGGGGATAGGGGACAGCCCCAGCATTTT

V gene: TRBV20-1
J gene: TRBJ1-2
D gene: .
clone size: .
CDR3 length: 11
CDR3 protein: CRAGQPYGYTF
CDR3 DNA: TGCAGAGCAGGACAGCCCTATGGCTACACCTTC

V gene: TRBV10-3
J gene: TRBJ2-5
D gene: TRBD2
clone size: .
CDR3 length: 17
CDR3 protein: CAISGGLAGGRQETQYF
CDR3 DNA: TGTGCCATCAGTGGGGGACTAGCGGGTGGGAGACAAGAGACCCAGTACTTC

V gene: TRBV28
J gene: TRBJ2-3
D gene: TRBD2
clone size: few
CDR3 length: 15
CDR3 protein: CASSFSGLFTDTQYF
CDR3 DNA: TGTGCCAGCAGTTTCTCGGGACTATTCACAGATACGCAGTATTTT

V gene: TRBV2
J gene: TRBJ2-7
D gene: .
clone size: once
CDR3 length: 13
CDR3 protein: CASSDTATYEQYF
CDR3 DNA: TGTGCCAGCAGTGACACAGCCACCTACGAGCAGTACTTC

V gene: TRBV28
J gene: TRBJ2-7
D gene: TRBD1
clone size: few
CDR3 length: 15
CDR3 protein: CASRSSGTEAYEQYF
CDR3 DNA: TGTGCCAGCAGGTCCTCCGGGACAGAAGCCTACGAGCAGTACTTC

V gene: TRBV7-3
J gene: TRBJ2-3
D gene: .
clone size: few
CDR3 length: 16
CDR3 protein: CASRQTLAEDTDTQYF
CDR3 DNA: TGTGCCAGCAGGCAGACACTCGCCGAAGACACAGATACGCAGTATTTT

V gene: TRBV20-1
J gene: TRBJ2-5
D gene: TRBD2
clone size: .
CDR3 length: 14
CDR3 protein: CSGRASGVQETQYF
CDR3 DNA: TGCAGCGGGCGGGCTAGCGGGGTACAAGAGACCCAGTACTTC

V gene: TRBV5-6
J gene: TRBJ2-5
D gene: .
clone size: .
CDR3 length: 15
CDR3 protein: CASSYHDYGGETQYF
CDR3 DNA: TGTGCCAGCAGCTACCATGATTACGGGGGAGAGACCCAGTACTTC

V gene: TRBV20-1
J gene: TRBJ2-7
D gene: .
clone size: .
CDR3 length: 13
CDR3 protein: CSARDKDSYEQYF
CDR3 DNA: TGCAGTGCTAGAGATAAGGATAGCTACGAGCAGTACTTC

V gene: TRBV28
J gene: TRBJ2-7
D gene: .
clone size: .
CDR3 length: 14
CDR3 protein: CASSLLQGRYEQYF
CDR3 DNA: TGTGCCAGCAGTTTACTTCAAGGGCGCTACGAGCAGTACTTC

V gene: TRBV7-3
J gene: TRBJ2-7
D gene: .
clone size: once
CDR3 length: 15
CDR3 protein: CASSLIAGPGYEQYF
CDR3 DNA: TGTGCCAGCAGCTTAATTGCCGGGCCAGGGTACGAGCAGTACTTC

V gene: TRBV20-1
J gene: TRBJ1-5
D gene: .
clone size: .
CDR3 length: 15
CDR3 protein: CSARRGGGPNQPQHF
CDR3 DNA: TGCAGTGCTAGGAGGGGGGGGGGGCCCAATCAGCCCCAGCATTTT

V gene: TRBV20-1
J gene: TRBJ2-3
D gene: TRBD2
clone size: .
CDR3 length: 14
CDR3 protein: CSAPRGGREDTLYF
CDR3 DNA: TGCAGTGCTCCCCGGGGGGGGAGGGAAGATACGCTGTATTTT

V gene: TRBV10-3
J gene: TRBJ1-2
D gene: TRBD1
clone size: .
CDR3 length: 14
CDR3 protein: CAISDTGVFYGYTF
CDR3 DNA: TGTGCCATCAGTGATACAGGGGTTTTCTATGGCTACACCTTC

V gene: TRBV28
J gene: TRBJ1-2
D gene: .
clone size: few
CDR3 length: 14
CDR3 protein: CASSLPGVNYGYTF
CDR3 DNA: TGTGCCAGCAGTTTACCAGGGGTTAACTATGGCTACACCTTC

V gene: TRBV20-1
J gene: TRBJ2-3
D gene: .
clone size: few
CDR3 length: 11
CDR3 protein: CSASPDGTQYF
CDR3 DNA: TGCAGTGCTTCCCCCGACGGTACGCAGTATTTT

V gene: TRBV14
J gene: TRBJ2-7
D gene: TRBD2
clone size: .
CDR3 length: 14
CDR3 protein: CASSQAWEGNEQYF
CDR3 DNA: TGTGCCAGCAGCCAAGCTTGGGAGGGGAACGAGCAGTACTTC

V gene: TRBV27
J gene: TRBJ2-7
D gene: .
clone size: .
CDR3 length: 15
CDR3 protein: CASRPSTGSSYEQYF
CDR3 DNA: TGTGCCAGCAGACCCTCGACTGGGAGCTCCTACGAGCAGTACTTC

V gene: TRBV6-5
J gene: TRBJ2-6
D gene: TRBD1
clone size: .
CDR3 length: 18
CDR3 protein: CASSYWGQGFSGANVLTF
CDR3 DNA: TGTGCCAGCAGTTACTGGGGACAGGGGTTCTCTGGGGCCAACGTCCTGACTTTC

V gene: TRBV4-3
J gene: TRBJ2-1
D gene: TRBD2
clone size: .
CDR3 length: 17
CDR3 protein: CASSQESGGRRGNEQFF
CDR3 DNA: TGCGCCAGCAGCCAAGAAAGCGGGGGGAGGAGGGGAAATGAGCAGTTCTTC

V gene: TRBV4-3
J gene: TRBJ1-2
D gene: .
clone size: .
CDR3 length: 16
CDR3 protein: CASSQSRGWTLDGYTF
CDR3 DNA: TGCGCCAGCAGCCAAAGTCGGGGCTGGACGCTAGATGGCTACACCTTC

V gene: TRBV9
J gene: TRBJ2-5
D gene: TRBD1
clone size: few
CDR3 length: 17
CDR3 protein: CASSASGVQGLGETQYF
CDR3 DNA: TGTGCCAGCAGCGCTTCCGGGGTACAGGGGTTAGGAGAGACCCAGTACTTC

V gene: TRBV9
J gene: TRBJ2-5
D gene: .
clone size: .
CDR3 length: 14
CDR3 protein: CASSANGPQETQYF
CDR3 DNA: TGTGCCAGCAGCGCGAACGGTCCCCAAGAGACCCAGTACTTC

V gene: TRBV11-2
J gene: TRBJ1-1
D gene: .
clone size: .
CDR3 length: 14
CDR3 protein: CASSLDPGQIEAFF
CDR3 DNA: TGTGCCAGCAGCTTAGATCCAGGGCAGATTGAAGCTTTCTTT

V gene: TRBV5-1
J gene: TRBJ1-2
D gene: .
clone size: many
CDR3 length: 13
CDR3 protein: CASSSRSAYGYTF
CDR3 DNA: TGCGCCAGCAGCAGCAGGAGCGCCTATGGCTACACCTTC

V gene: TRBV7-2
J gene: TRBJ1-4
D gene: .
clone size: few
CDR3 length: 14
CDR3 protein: CASSLDRSAEKLFF
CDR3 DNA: TGTGCCAGCAGCTTAGACAGATCAGCCGAAAAACTGTTTTTT

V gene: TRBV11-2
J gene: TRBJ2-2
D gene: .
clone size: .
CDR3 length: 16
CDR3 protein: CASSLLAATNTGELFF
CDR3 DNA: TGTGCCAGCAGCTTATTGGCGGCTACGAACACCGGGGAGCTGTTTTTT

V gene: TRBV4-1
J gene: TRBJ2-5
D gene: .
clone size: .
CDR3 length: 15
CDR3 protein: CASSQNRRNQETQYF
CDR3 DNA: TGCGCCAGCAGCCAAAATAGACGGAACCAAGAGACCCAGTACTTC

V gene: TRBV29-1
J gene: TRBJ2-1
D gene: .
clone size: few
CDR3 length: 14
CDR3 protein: CSVEGNRPRNEQFF
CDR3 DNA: TGCAGCGTTGAAGGTAATAGACCCCGCAATGAGCAGTTCTTC

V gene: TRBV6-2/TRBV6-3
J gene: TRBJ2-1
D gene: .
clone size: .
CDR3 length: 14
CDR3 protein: CADSQASSYNEQFF
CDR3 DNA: TGTGCCGACAGTCAGGCGAGCTCCTACAATGAGCAGTTCTTC

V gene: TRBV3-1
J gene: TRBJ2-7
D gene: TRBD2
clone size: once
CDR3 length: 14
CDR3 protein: CASSPEGLSDEQYF
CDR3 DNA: TGTGCCAGCAGCCCAGAGGGACTATCAGACGAGCAGTACTTC

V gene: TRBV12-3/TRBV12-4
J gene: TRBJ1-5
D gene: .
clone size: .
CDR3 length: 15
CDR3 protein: CASSPLDGSNQPQHF
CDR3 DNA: TGTGCCAGCAGCCCACTGGACGGCTCCAATCAGCCCCAGCATTTT

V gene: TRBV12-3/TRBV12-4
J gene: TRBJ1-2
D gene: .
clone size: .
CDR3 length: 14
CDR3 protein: CASSREVPNYGYTF
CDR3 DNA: TGTGCCAGCAGTCGGGAGGTTCCTAACTATGGCTACACCTTC

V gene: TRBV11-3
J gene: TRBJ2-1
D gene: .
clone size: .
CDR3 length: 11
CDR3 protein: CASSATDHQFF
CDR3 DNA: TGTGCCAGCAGCGCCACAGACCATCAGTTCTTC